This entry concerns a single T cell receptor beta chain. The treatment here: about 20 received Ad26.COV2.S at low or high dose, single or two shots; about 5 received placebo; per-sample allocation not given. At day 63 after the first vaccine or placebo injection, samples were drawn. With 5 bases clipped from V and 5 bases from J, the junction kept 6 bases outside the gene matches. This CDR3 comprises 14 residues. The germline CDR1 and CDR2 sequences are ENHRY and SYGVKD. The data derive from a study of Ad26.COV2.S vaccination and SARS-CoV-2 variants. Only in-frame clones appear in the TCRdb table, and some are missing; sequencing was by immunoSEQ multiplex PCR. The sample holds around 400,000 clones; about 88% are singletons and the top ten take 1.5% to 2%.

Here the sequenced sample was peripheral blood, taken in a trial of Ad26.COV2.S vaccine versus placebo. This TCR was recovered from a person aged 18-65 years who received the Ad26.COV2.S COVID-19 vaccine or a placebo. The chain carries TRBV10-3 and TRBJ2-7, with 10 bases lining up with TRBD1. The CDR3 loop reads CAISLRDRGNEQYF. The DNA of the CDR3 is TGTGCCATCAGTCTCCGGGACAGGGGTAACGAGCAGTACTTC.